A selection of T cell receptor beta chains follows, all from one sample in a study of brain metastases from non-small cell lung cancer. Sequencing was performed with immunoSEQ multiplex PCR; in TCRdb, only in-frame clones are kept and a portion is missing. The sample has 3,500 to 5,000 clones, about 86% seen once; the top ten hold 4.5% to 7.5%. The sequenced material came from tumor-adjacent normal tissue. These TCRs come from a donor aged 40 or older with non-small cell lung cancer. The CDR3 runs from the conserved cysteine through the conserved F or W. Fields, in order: clone size, V gene, J gene, D gene, CDR3 protein, CDR3 DNA. A D gene is named only where the DNA matches it firmly. Clone sizes are given selectively: once, few, many, or a class where the clone is expanded.

size: .; V: TRBV28; J: TRBJ2-7; D: .; CDR3: CASRSYEQYF; DNA: TGTGCCAGCAGATCCTACGAGCAGTACTTC
size: .; V: TRBV6-5; J: TRBJ2-3; D: TRBD2; CDR3: CASSPRLAAADTQYF; DNA: TGTGCCAGCAGTCCCCGACTAGCGGCTGCGGATACGCAGTATTTT
size: few; V: TRBV29-1; J: TRBJ2-3; D: .; CDR3: CSVEGASVPDTQYF; DNA: TGCAGCGTTGAAGGTGCTAGCGTCCCAGATACGCAGTATTTT
size: .; V: TRBV5-4; J: TRBJ1-2; D: .; CDR3: CASSPPGGGYGYTF; DNA: TGTGCCAGCAGTCCCCCGGGGGGAGGCTATGGCTACACCTTC
size: .; V: TRBV7-6; J: TRBJ2-6; D: .; CDR3: CASSPIYSGANVLTF; DNA: TGTGCCAGCAGCCCTATCTACTCTGGGGCCAACGTCCTGACTTTC
size: few; V: TRBV9; J: TRBJ1-6; D: TRBD1; CDR3: CASSVGGQGISPLHF; DNA: TGTGCCAGCAGCGTAGGGGGACAGGGAATTTCACCCCTCCACTTT
size: .; V: TRBV6-2/TRBV6-3; J: TRBJ2-1; D: TRBD2; CDR3: CASSRSEAGGNEQFF; DNA: TGTGCCAGCAGTCGCTCCGAAGCGGGAGGCAATGAGCAGTTCTTC
size: .; V: TRBV7-2; J: TRBJ2-7; D: TRBD1; CDR3: CASSLYAGGSYEQYF; DNA: TGTGCCAGCAGCTTATACGCAGGGGGCTCCTACGAACAGTACTTC
size: few; V: TRBV27; J: TRBJ1-2; D: .; CDR3: CASSILGVGGYTF; DNA: TGTGCCAGCAGTATACTTGGCGTCGGGGGCTACACCTTC
size: .; V: TRBV7-9; J: TRBJ2-7; D: .; CDR3: CASSLGSLRSYEQYF; DNA: TGTGCCAGCAGCTTAGGATCCCTTAGAAGCTACGAGCAGTACTTC
size: .; V: TRBV7-8; J: TRBJ2-7; D: TRBD1; CDR3: CASSYGQGVYEQYF; DNA: TGTGCCAGCAGCTACGGACAGGGCGTCTACGAGCAGTACTTC
size: .; V: TRBV6-6; J: TRBJ2-2; D: .; CDR3: CASSYSPPSLFF; DNA: TGTGCCAGCAGTTACAGTCCGCCTTCGTTGTTTTTT
size: large; V: TRBV6-6; J: TRBJ2-1; D: TRBD2; CDR3: CASPSGRDNEQFF; DNA: TGTGCCAGCCCTAGCGGGAGGGATAATGAGCAGTTCTTC
size: large; V: TRBV15; J: TRBJ1-1; D: .; CDR3: CATSRDFRGEAFF; DNA: TGTGCCACCAGCAGAGATTTTAGAGGGGAAGCTTTCTTT
size: .; V: TRBV28; J: TRBJ1-1; D: TRBD1; CDR3: CASSRQGSTEAFF; DNA: TGTGCCAGCAGCCGACAGGGGTCCACTGAAGCTTTCTTT
size: .; V: TRBV10-3; J: TRBJ1-1; D: .; CDR3: CAIRPIVNTEAFF; DNA: TGTGCCATCAGACCTATAGTGAACACTGAAGCTTTCTTT
size: .; V: TRBV2; J: TRBJ1-3; D: .; CDR3: CASSYQGSGNTIYF; DNA: TGTGCCAGCAGTTATCAGGGATCGGGAAACACCATATATTTT
size: .; V: TRBV9; J: TRBJ2-1; D: .; CDR3: CASNPLAGYNEQFF; DNA: TGTGCCAGCAACCCACTAGCTGGGTACAATGAGCAGTTCTTC
size: few; V: TRBV7-2; J: TRBJ1-1; D: .; CDR3: CASSAKDRTEAFF; DNA: TGTGCCAGCAGCGCCAAGGACAGAACTGAAGCTTTCTTT
size: .; V: TRBV11-1; J: TRBJ2-7; D: TRBD2; CDR3: CASSSREAGNYEQYF; DNA: TGTGCCAGCAGCTCACGGGAGGCAGGGAACTACGAGCAGTACTTC
size: .; V: TRBV5-1; J: TRBJ1-1; D: .; CDR3: CASSLDISSRGEAFF; DNA: TGCGCCAGCAGCTTGGACATCTCCTCCAGGGGTGAAGCTTTCTTT
size: .; V: TRBV7-2; J: TRBJ2-4; D: .; CDR3: CASSQPTGTKNIQYF; DNA: TGTGCCAGCAGCCAACCGACTGGAACCAAAAACATTCAGTACTTC
size: .; V: TRBV3-1/TRBV3-2; J: TRBJ1-1; D: TRBD1; CDR3: CASSQDRGPKAFF; DNA: TGTGCCAGCAGCCAGGACAGGGGGCCAAAAGCTTTCTTT
size: .; V: TRBV7-8; J: TRBJ1-6; D: TRBD1; CDR3: CASSFGTENSPLHF; DNA: TGTGCCAGCAGCTTCGGGACAGAGAATTCACCCCTCCACTTT
size: .; V: TRBV7-6; J: TRBJ2-2; D: .; CDR3: CASSFFGPDTGELFF; DNA: TGTGCCAGCAGCTTTTTCGGCCCCGACACCGGGGAGCTGTTTTTT
size: .; V: TRBV24-1; J: TRBJ2-5; D: .; CDR3: CATGDGYQKTQYF; DNA: TGTGCCACCGGCGACGGGTACCAAAAGACCCAGTACTTC
size: .; V: TRBV28; J: TRBJ2-1; D: TRBD2; CDR3: CASSFRGGLALLNEQFF; DNA: TGTGCCAGCAGCTTTCGGGGGGGACTAGCGCTTCTCAATGAGCAGTTCTTC
size: .; V: TRBV7-9; J: TRBJ2-7; D: TRBD1; CDR3: CASSPDRGHEQYF; DNA: TGTGCCAGCAGCCCGGACAGGGGCCACGAGCAGTACTTC
size: few; V: TRBV9; J: TRBJ2-1; D: .; CDR3: CASSVAGGGLWVYNEQFF; DNA: TGTGCCAGCAGCGTAGCCGGGGGCGGACTTTGGGTCTACAATGAGCAGTTCTTC
size: .; V: TRBV9; J: TRBJ2-3; D: .; CDR3: CASSSRLAFDTQYF; DNA: TGTGCCAGCAGTTCCCGGCTGGCCTTTGATACGCAGTATTTT
size: .; V: TRBV27; J: TRBJ1-4; D: .; CDR3: CASSFLEKLFF; DNA: TGTGCCAGCAGTTTCTTGGAAAAACTGTTTTTT
size: .; V: TRBV9; J: TRBJ2-7; D: .; CDR3: CASSPSTGGEQYF; DNA: TGTGCCAGCAGCCCTTCGACAGGAGGCGAGCAGTACTTC
size: once; V: TRBV5-1; J: TRBJ2-5; D: .; CDR3: CASSLNGGDGRETQYF; DNA: TGCGCCAGCAGCTTGAATGGCGGGGACGGGAGAGAGACCCAGTACTTC
size: .; V: TRBV5-4; J: TRBJ2-3; D: TRBD2; CDR3: CASSSSGSLSDTQYF; DNA: TGTGCCAGCAGCTCTAGCGGGAGTCTTTCAGATACGCAGTATTTT
size: .; V: TRBV6-1; J: TRBJ2-1; D: TRBD2; CDR3: CASSPRLAGVNEQFF; DNA: TGTGCCAGCAGTCCCCGACTAGCGGGAGTGAATGAGCAGTTCTTC
size: .; V: TRBV4-1; J: TRBJ2-7; D: .; CDR3: CASSQAGDRPTYEQYF; DNA: TGCGCCAGCAGCCAAGCGGGGGACAGACCTACCTACGAGCAGTACTTC
size: .; V: TRBV6-5; J: TRBJ1-5; D: TRBD1; CDR3: CASSSQGTGFSQPQHF; DNA: TGTGCCAGCAGTTCCCAGGGGACAGGGTTTTCTCAGCCCCAGCATTTT
size: .; V: TRBV7-9; J: TRBJ2-5; D: .; CDR3: CASSLDGQARRETQYF; DNA: TGTGCCAGCAGCTTAGACGGGCAGGCGCGCCGGGAGACCCAGTACTTC
size: .; V: TRBV18; J: TRBJ1-1; D: .; CDR3: CASSPSGGGNTEAFF; DNA: TGTGCCAGCTCACCATCCGGAGGTGGAAACACTGAAGCTTTCTTT
size: few; V: TRBV5-1; J: TRBJ2-6; D: .; CDR3: CASSGSTGANVLTF; DNA: TGCGCCAGCAGCGGGTCGACTGGGGCCAACGTCCTGACTTTC
size: .; V: TRBV4-1; J: TRBJ1-1; D: TRBD1; CDR3: CASSQEGTGSNTEAFF; DNA: TGCGCCAGCAGCCAAGAGGGGACAGGTTCGAACACTGAAGCTTTCTTT
size: .; V: TRBV2; J: TRBJ1-1; D: .; CDR3: CASSGELNTEAFF; DNA: TGTGCCAGCAGTGGGGAACTGAACACTGAAGCTTTCTTT
size: .; V: TRBV14; J: TRBJ1-2; D: TRBD1; CDR3: CASSPRQGGGYTF; DNA: TGTGCCAGCAGCCCGAGACAGGGTGGGGGCTACACCTTC
size: .; V: TRBV19; J: TRBJ2-6; D: .; CDR3: CASSPDAGAGANVLTF; DNA: TGTGCCAGTAGCCCAGATGCAGGGGCCGGGGCCAACGTCCTGACTTTC
size: few; V: TRBV9; J: TRBJ2-2; D: .; CDR3: CASSPGGSGELFF; DNA: TGTGCCAGCAGCCCAGGAGGCTCCGGGGAGCTGTTTTTT
size: .; V: TRBV28; J: TRBJ2-2; D: .; CDR3: CASRLSGSHTGELFF; DNA: TGTGCCAGCAGGCTTAGTGGGAGTCACACCGGGGAGCTGTTTTTT
size: .; V: TRBV2; J: TRBJ2-7; D: .; CDR3: CASSDQLSYEQYF; DNA: TGTGCCAGCAGTGATCAACTGTCCTACGAGCAGTACTTC
size: .; V: TRBV27; J: TRBJ2-1; D: TRBD2; CDR3: CACSGGGLNEQFF; DNA: TGTGCCTGTAGCGGGGGCGGACTCAATGAGCAGTTCTTC
size: once; V: TRBV6-2/TRBV6-3; J: TRBJ2-7; D: .; CDR3: CASSYPSEQYF; DNA: TGTGCCAGCAGTTACCCTAGCGAGCAGTACTTC
size: .; V: TRBV5-1; J: TRBJ2-1; D: TRBD2; CDR3: CASSLFSGTLSYNEQFF; DNA: TGCGCCAGCAGCTTGTTTAGCGGGACCCTCTCCTACAATGAGCAGTTCTTC